The rows below give T cell receptor beta chains drawn from one sample of a study of shared clonotypes between healthy human individuals. The protocol was immunoSEQ multiplex PCR, while the TCRdb copy is restricted to in-frame clones and leaves out a portion. The repertoire consists of roughly 1,100,000 clones, with roughly 75% occurring once and the leading ten covering around 1.4%. Sequencing was done on a sample of memory CD4+ T cells sorted from blood. The origin of the receptors is a man younger than 35 in good health. Both conserved end residues are part of each CDR3. Fields, in order: clone size, D gene, J gene, V gene, CDR3 protein, CDR3 DNA. The D gene is left open where the match is weak. Clone size is not always given. Where it is, it says once, few, many or a class for expanded clones.

>.|.|TRBJ2-7|TRBV4-1
CASSPHAVSSYEQYF
TGCGCCAGCAGCCCCCATGCGGTTTCGTCCTACGAGCAGTACTTC
>.|.|TRBJ1-5|TRBV10-3
CAIGPNNQPQHF
TGTGCCATTGGACCGAACAATCAGCCCCAGCATTTT
>.|TRBD2|TRBJ2-1|TRBV6-5
CASSEGLAVNEQFF
TGTGCCAGCAGCGAAGGACTAGCGGTCAATGAGCAGTTCTTC
>.|.|TRBJ2-1|TRBV11-2
CASSLGRAVNEQFF
TGTGCCAGCAGCTTAGGGAGGGCGGTTAATGAGCAGTTCTTC
>.|.|TRBJ2-3|TRBV9
CASQTGGSTDTQYF
TGTGCCAGTCAAACCGGGGGTAGCACAGATACGCAGTATTTT
>.|TRBD1|TRBJ1-4|TRBV25-1
CASSPQGAVVNEKLFF
TGTGCCAGCAGCCCACAGGGGGCCGTAGTTAATGAAAAACTGTTTTTT
>.|.|TRBJ1-2|TRBV7-2
CASSLEGQGKGYTF
TGTGCCAGCAGCTTAGAAGGTCAGGGGAAAGGCTACACCTTC
>.|TRBD1|TRBJ1-2|TRBV18
CASSLDRAYYGYTF
TGTGCCAGCTCACTCGACAGGGCTTACTATGGCTACACCTTC
>.|TRBD1|TRBJ1-2|TRBV5-1
CASSPQQGSGYTF
TGCGCCAGCAGCCCACAACAGGGGAGTGGCTACACCTTC
>medium-sized|.|TRBJ1-1|TRBV10-2
CATSDRMNTEAFF
TGCGCCACCTCGGACAGAATGAACACTGAAGCTTTCTTT
>.|TRBD1|TRBJ1-1|TRBV6-5
CASRSDRTEAFF
TGTGCCAGCAGATCGGACAGGACTGAAGCTTTCTTT
>few|.|TRBJ1-1|TRBV30
CAWSRAATNTEAFF
TGTGCCTGGAGCCGAGCGGCCACTAACACTGAAGCTTTCTTT
>few|TRBD1|TRBJ2-3|TRBV5-4
CASSSTQGIADTQYF
TGTGCCAGCAGCTCGACACAGGGGATCGCAGATACGCAGTATTTT
>once|TRBD1|TRBJ1-6|TRBV14
CASSPDRGVNNSPLHF
TGTGCCAGCAGCCCCGACAGGGGGGTAAATAATTCACCCCTCCACTTT
>.|.|TRBJ1-3|TRBV19
CASSERGALSGNTIYF
TGTGCCAGTAGTGAGAGGGGCGCTCTCTCTGGAAACACCATATATTTT
>.|TRBD1|TRBJ1-1|TRBV6-5
CASSSDRGAFF
TGTGCCAGCAGCTCGGACAGGGGGGCTTTCTTT
>.|TRBD2|TRBJ2-3|TRBV7-6
CASSLEAGVSTDTQYF
TGTGCCAGCAGCTTAGAAGCGGGGGTTAGCACAGATACGCAGTATTTT
>.|.|TRBJ2-6|TRBV28
CASSLRQGKAGANVLTF
TGTGCCAGCAGTTTGAGGCAGGGAAAGGCTGGGGCCAACGTCCTGACTTTC
>.|.|TRBJ1-2|TRBV4-3
CASSQEYARPNYGYTF
TGCGCCAGCAGCCAAGAATACGCCAGGCCGAACTATGGCTACACCTTC
>.|.|TRBJ1-2|TRBV28
CASSFTDSYGYTF
TGTGCCAGCAGTTTCACGGACAGCTATGGCTACACCTTC
>.|TRBD1|TRBJ2-7|TRBV28
CASSSYANRGSESYEQYF
TGTGCCAGCAGTTCATACGCCAACAGGGGTAGTGAGTCCTACGAGCAGTACTTC
>.|TRBD2|TRBJ2-1|TRBV15
CATSRDSGTSGRANEQFF
TGTGCCACCAGCAGAGATTCCGGGACTAGCGGGAGGGCCAATGAGCAGTTCTTC
>.|TRBD2|TRBJ2-2|TRBV9
CASSPRVAGAHTGELFF
TGTGCCAGCAGCCCCCGGGTAGCGGGAGCCCACACCGGGGAGCTGTTTTTT
>few|.|TRBJ1-1|TRBV18
CASSGSGSTEAFF
TGTGCCAGCTCAGGTTCGGGGAGCACTGAAGCTTTCTTT